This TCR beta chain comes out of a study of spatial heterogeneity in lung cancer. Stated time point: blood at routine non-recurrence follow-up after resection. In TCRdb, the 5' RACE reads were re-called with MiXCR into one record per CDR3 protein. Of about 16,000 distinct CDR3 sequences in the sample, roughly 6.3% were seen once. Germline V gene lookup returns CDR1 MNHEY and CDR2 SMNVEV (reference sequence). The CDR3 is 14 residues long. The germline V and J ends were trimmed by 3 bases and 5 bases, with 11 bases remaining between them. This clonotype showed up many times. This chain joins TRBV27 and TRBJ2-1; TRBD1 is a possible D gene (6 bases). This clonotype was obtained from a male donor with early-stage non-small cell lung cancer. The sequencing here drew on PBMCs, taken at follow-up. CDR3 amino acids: CASSLDGQHNEQFF. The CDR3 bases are TGTGCCAGCAGTTTGGACGGACAGCACAATGAGCAGTTCTTC.